The 14 T cell receptor beta chains below come from one sample, sequenced in a study of CD8+CD57+ T cells in acquired aplastic anemia. Genomic DNA provided the template from which TCR beta VDJ and CDR3 profiles were obtained. TCRdb redid the calling of the reads with MiXCR, one entry per CDR3 protein. The table includes roughly 250,000 distinct CDR3 sequences, 82% detected once. It was patients with CD8+CD57+ cell expansion by flow cytometry who were chosen for sequencing. Sequenced sample: sorted CD4+, CD8+, or CD8+CD57+ T cells (not recorded which) from PBMCs. The origin of the receptors is a human donor with aplastic anemia.

The rearrangement links TRBV12-3 or TRBV12-4 to TRBJ2-1; perhaps TRBD1 as D (5 bases). V was trimmed by 6 bases and J by 3 bases, leaving 15 bases between them. CDR3 length: 15 residues. DNA of the CDR3: TGTGCCAGCAGCCTAGACAGATTAGTCTACAATGAGCAGTTCTTC. Protein: CASSLDRLVYNEQFF.

This chain connects TRBV2 to TRBJ2-5; 13 nucleotides align to TRBD2. The J call may be faulty, since TRBJ2-7 better matches the DNA end. Germline V gene lookup returns CDR1 SNHLY and CDR2 FYNNEI. The CDR3 contains 15 residues. CDR3 in DNA: TGTGCCAGCAGGACTAGCGGGGGGCTACACCACGAGCAGTACTTC. Its protein is CASRTSGGLHHEQYF.

The chain carries TRBV7-8 and TRBJ2-1; 13 nucleotides align to TRBD2. Germline assignment: CDR1 SGHVS and CDR2 FQNEAQ. The CDR3 extends over 16 amino acids. V dropped 6 bases and J dropped 13; count of bases not matched to a gene: 15. CDR3: CASSPLAGGLDKHQFF. The CDR3 nucleotides read TGTGCCAGCAGTCCACTAGCGGGGGGGCTGGATAAGCATCAGTTCTTC.

The rearrangement joins TRBV20-1 to TRBJ2-7, with TRBD1 matching 9 bases. Germline-derived CDR1 and CDR2 are DFQATT and SNEGSKA (reference sequence). CDR3 length: 13 amino acids. V was pared by 6 bases and J by 2 bases, with 5 bases of the junction left unmatched. The CDR3 here is CSANRDRAYEQYF. Here the CDR3 DNA reads TGCAGTGCAAACCGGGACAGGGCCTACGAGCAGTACTTC.

This clonotype was seen many times. The chain links TRBV20-1 to TRBJ2-1; tentatively, D is TRBD1 (7 bases). Germline values: CDR1 DFQATT, CDR2 SNEGSKA (reference sequence). V was pared by 6 bases and J by 8 bases, with 29 bases between. The CDR3 loop spans 17 amino acids. The CDR3 nucleotides read TGCAGTGCCAGCAGCCAGGGGGGCGGAAACGGTCAGGATGAGCAGTTCTTC. This translates into CSASSQGGGNGQDEQFF.

With respect to this clonotype: The junction does not match germline at one end; this may be a read error. The J gene is TRBJ2-3, the V gene TRBV5-1; a possible D gene is TRBD2 (5 bases). CDR3 length equals 11 residues. Germline CDR1 and CDR2: SGHRS and YFSETQ. The CDR3 nucleotides are TGCGCCAGCAGCTCTGCGGAGGCGCACTATTTT. Translated: CASSSAEAHYF.

The chain carries TRBV20-1 and TRBJ2-2; D remains unclear. The CDR3 has 10 residues. Germline values: CDR1 DFQATT, CDR2 SNEGSKA (reference sequence). The CDR3 sequence: CSVNGGELFF. The CDR3 bases are TGCAGCGTCAACGGGGGGGAGCTGTTTTTT.

The CDR3 DNA reads TGTGCCAGCAGCCTCGGGACAGGCGACTCCACAGACAACGTCCTGACTTTC. This translates into CASSLGTGDSTDNVLTF. The chain joins TRBV7-9 to TRBJ2-6; TRBD1 aligns across 8 bases. The trim removed 5 bases at V and 9 bases at J, leaving 15 bases unmatched. This CDR3 region has 17 residues. CDR1 and CDR2 from the germline V gene are SEHNR and FQNEAQ (reference sequence). Filled out from reference TRBV7-9 and TRBJ2-6, the complete variable domain reads DTGVSQNPRHKITKRGQNVTFRCDPISEHNRLYWYRQTLGQGPEFLTYFQNEAQLEKSRLLSDRFSAERPKGSFSTLEIQRTEQGDSAMYLCASSLGTGDSTDNVLTFGAGSRLTVL.

This clonotype was observed a few times. The chain joins TRBV2 to TRBJ2-3, with TRBD2 identical over 8 bases. The CDR3 is 15 amino acids. Germline V gene sequence: CDR1 SNHLY, CDR2 FYNNEI. The V segment lost 4 bases and the J segment 6 bases; nucleotides outside the gene matches: 9. The CDR3 DNA reads TGTGCCAGCAGTGGGCTGGCGGGAGGTTCGGATACGCAGTATTTT. It codes for CASSGLAGGSDTQYF.

In its sample, this clonotype was seen a few times. Its ends do not fully match the called genes, so a read error is possible. The genes are TRBV7-3 and TRBJ2-3; TRBD2 is a possible D gene (6 bases). In germline, CDR1 is SGHTA, CDR2 FQGTGA. The CDR3 consists of 14 residues. CDR3 bases: TGTGCCAGCAGCTTGACTAGTTCAAGTGGGGATACGCAGTTT. Amino acid sequence: CASSLTSSSGDTQF. Drawing the rest from reference TRBV7-3 and TRBJ2-3, the complete variable domain is GAGVSQTPSNKVTEKGKYVELRCDPISGHTALYWYRQSLGQGPEFLIYFQGTGAADDSGLPNDRFFAVRPEGSVSTLKIQRTERGDSAVYLCASSLTSSSGDTQFGPGTRLTVL.

This clonotype has only a few counts. CDR3 sequence reads: CASTVTWSTIYEQYF. The CDR3 DNA reads TGTGCCAGTACCGTAACATGGTCGACCATTTACGAGCAGTACTTC. V usage is TRBV19 and J usage is TRBJ2-7; D uncertain. This CDR3 contains 15 residues. The ends were cut back, 7 bases at V and 4 bases at J, with 20 bases in the middle. Germline V gives CDR1 LNHDA, CDR2 SQIVND (reference sequence).

On this clonotype itself: Its ends do not fully match the called genes, so a read error is possible. This sequence joins TRBV7-8 and TRBJ1-5, with unresolved D. This CDR3 is built from 17 residues. Germline V gene sequence: CDR1 SGHVS, CDR2 FQNEAQ. CDR3 nucleotides: TGTGCCAGCAGCTTAGCCACAGACCCTTATAGCAAACAGCCCCAGCATTTT. Translating it yields CASSLATDPYSKQPQHF.

J is TRBJ1-1 and V is TRBV2; D not certain. The CDR3 contains 15 residues. Trimming removed 6 bases from V and 13 bases from J, with 27 bases in between. Per germline, CDR1 SNHLY and CDR2 FYNNEI. CDR3 residues: CASSDGRTDNTDFFF. The CDR3 DNA reads TGTGCCAGCAGCGACGGGCGCACAGATAACACTGATTTTTTCTTT.

This chain joins TRBV11-2 and TRBJ1-4; D uncertain. The CDR3 extends over 15 amino acids. V was pared by 2 bases and J by 2 bases, with 9 bases between. CDR1 and CDR2 (germline): SGHAT, FQNNGV. The CDR3 coding sequence is TGTGCCAGCAGCTTAACGGCCGGGACTAATGAAAAACTGTTTTTT. It translates to CASSLTAGTNEKLFF.